This TCR beta chain was recorded in a study of blood T cells in healthy people across ages (dated by TCRdb to between 2014 and 2017). For the study in its entirety: In model experiments, roughly one uniquely barcoded TCR beta cDNA molecule per two T cells was captured by template switching. Donors of different ages were randomly distributed across sequencing lanes to avoid experimental bias. The study analyzed two additional independent replicas of 1 million unique cDNA reads from the same blood draw for two donors, one aged 18 to 30 and one aged 80 or older. Age-related changes in TCR beta repertoire diversity were measured in the study by deep sequencing normalized with unique cDNA molecular identifiers. The donors were split into four age groups: young (average around 15 years), middle-aged (roughly 39), aged (more than 60) and long-lived (roughly 77). Overall study results and their limits: Estimates of total diversity based on one million sequenced T cells were regarded as lower bounds and as underestimates. As age increased, observed TCR beta diversity per million T cells dropped in a roughly linear way, and a significant reduction was already evident by age about 40. Compared with the aged group, the long-lived group had more naive CD4+ T cells, fewer expanded clones and increased TCR diversity, a pattern suggesting age selection. Because donor CMV infection status was unknown, age-related changes in expanded clonotypes were potentially confounded. The percentage of naive T cells measured by flow cytometry correlated strongly with observed TCR beta diversity. Since profiling was done on bulk unsorted PBMCs, naive and antigen-experienced compartments could not be conclusively compared.

The library was built by means of 5' RACE. Sequenced on an Illumina HiSeq 2500. A second PCR of 7 to 11 cycles was performed with a sample-barcoded 5' primer and a J-beta primer mix. A unique molecular identifier was introduced onto each TCR beta cDNA molecule by a template-switch 5' adaptor carrying 12 random nucleotides. Each sample yielded at least 2.5 million CDR3-containing paired-end reads. First-strand cDNA was synthesized from all RNA with the Mint cDNA synthesis kit, primed by a TRBC-specific oligonucleotide. All cDNA was treated with uracil-DNA glycosylase and then went through a first 18-cycle PCR with the universal primers M1SS and BC2_uni_R. In the paper's pipeline: Each sample was normalized by randomly selecting 1 million high-quality reads, each carrying a distinct molecular identifier. Instead of being binned into consensus sequences, reads with shared molecular identifiers were discarded. MiTCR, with a Q25 quality threshold and the strictest error-elimination algorithm, was used for CDR3 identification, clonotype clustering and error correction. A nonparametric unseen species model with Euler transformation was used to estimate a lower bound on total TCR beta diversity. The public reads were reanalyzed by TCRdb: fastp trimming at Q25, MiXCR alignment, in-frame beta chains only. For every CDR3 protein sequence, its rows merge into one entry that carries the most common genes and DNA. The V and J calls and clone size are TCRdb's, not the authors'. For this sample there are 1.5 million to 2 million distinct CDR3 sequences; around half appear just once. The top ten hold roughly 2% of the sample.

Donors were roughly 40 systemically healthy Caucasian individuals from Russia aged roughly 6 to 90 years. Each donor gave ten milliliters of peripheral blood, collected into EDTA-treated Vacutainer tubes. Ficoll-Paque density-gradient centrifugation was used to isolate PBMCs, with at least 6 million per sample. Trizol reagent was used to extract total RNA from PBMCs, with at least 6 micrograms per sample. The percentages of naive CD45RAhigh/CD27high T cells were determined by flow cytometry on a PBMC aliquot from every donor. This clonotype has more than one count but fewer than ten. The antigen this receptor binds is unknown. The input lacks base qualities; no much larger clone sits a single base away. The germline V gene provides CDR1 LGHNA and CDR2 YNFKEQ. The V end gives up 3 bases and the J end 11 bases, leaving 12 bases in the junction not matched to a gene. The CDR3 runs 16 amino acids, cysteine and phenylalanine included. Left in the record is the CDR3 DNA by itself, 48 bases read in frame from the first base.

Recombination connected TRBV4-2 to TRBJ1-6, and 8 bases in between align with TRBD1. The sequencing input was blood. The receptor was isolated from a woman aged 40 to 50 in good health. The CDR3 protein sequence reads: CASSHYPDRAGAPLHF. At the DNA level, the sequence is TGTGCCAGCAGCCATTACCCGGACAGGGCCGGGGCACCCCTCCACTTT.